These 32 T cell receptor beta chains were sequenced from one sample in a study of siplizumab effects on memory and regulatory T cells. Sequencing was performed with immunoSEQ multiplex PCR; in TCRdb, only in-frame clones are kept and a portion is missing. Among about 110,000 clones listed, 92% were seen once. Sequencing was carried out using CD4+ T cells sorted from blood. Receptor source: a human donor in good health.

The chain is built from TRBV5-1 and TRBJ2-3; 9 bases match TRBD1. The junction had 9 bases not matched to a gene; V was cut back by 2 bases and J by 2 bases. CDR1 and CDR2 (germline): SGHRS, YFSETQ. This CDR3 has 17 residues. CDR3 nucleotide sequence: TGCGCCAGCAGCTTACAGGGGGCACTATTTATCACAGATACGCAGTATTTT. It specifies CASSLQGALFITDTQYF.

The chain joins TRBV5-1 to TRBJ1-6; weak D call: TRBD1 (5 bases). The V end lost 4 bases, the J end lost 9 bases, and 14 bases lay between the germline ends. In germline, CDR1 is SGHRS, CDR2 YFSETQ. This CDR3 region has 14 residues. CDR3: CASSPDRGGSPLHF. CDR3 DNA: TGCGCCAGCAGCCCTGACCGGGGGGGTTCACCCCTCCACTTT.

Only a few counts were recorded for this clone. The V and J genes are TRBV25-1 and TRBJ2-3; D not certain. This CDR3 has 14 amino acids. In germline, CDR1 is MGHDK, CDR2 SYGVNS. The germline V and J ends were trimmed by 6 bases and 1 base, with 11 bases remaining between them. Here the CDR3 DNA reads TGTGCCAGCAGCGCAATAGGCGGCACAGATACGCAGTATTTT. It is translated as CASSAIGGTDTQYF.

The genes are TRBV6-5 and TRBJ2-7; 8 nucleotides align to TRBD2. This CDR3 region has 15 residues. V trimming: 2 bases; J trimming: 4 bases; junction bases outside the gene matches: 7. From germline, CDR1 is MNHEY and CDR2 SVGAGI. CDR3 sequence reads: CASSYPGGTRYEQYF. For the CDR3, the DNA is TGTGCCAGCAGTTACCCGGGAGGGACCCGATACGAGCAGTACTTC.

DNA for the CDR3: TGTGCCATCAGTGAGTCCCGGGGGACCTACGAGCAGTACTTC. As protein: CAISESRGTYEQYF. This rearrangement joins TRBV10-3 to TRBJ2-7; possibly TRBD2 for D (6 bases). Germline V lookup: CDR1 ENHRY, CDR2 SYGVKD. The CDR3 sequence is 14 residues long. V was clipped by 0 bases and J by 2 bases, with 8 bases between them.

This clone was counted a single time. This chain uses TRBV5-1 with TRBJ1-2, with unresolved D. The germline CDR1 and CDR2 sequences are SGHRS and YFSETQ. V shed 2 bases and J shed 4 bases, with 15 bases lying between them. The CDR3 length is 15 residues. CDR3 loop: CASSFGISLSYGYTF. CDR3 coding DNA: TGCGCCAGCAGCTTTGGGATTTCCTTGAGCTATGGCTACACCTTC.

The rearrangement links TRBV27 to TRBJ2-7; 10 nucleotides align to TRBD1. With V trimmed by 5 bases and J by 3 bases, 7 bases remained unmatched. This CDR3 is built from 15 residues. Germline V gene lookup returns CDR1 MNHEY and CDR2 SMNVEV (reference sequence). The CDR3 loop is CASSPATGGIYEQYF. The CDR3, as DNA: TGTGCCAGCAGTCCGGCGACAGGGGGCATCTACGAGCAGTACTTC.

J is TRBJ2-3 and V is TRBV9; D possibly corresponds to TRBD1 (6 bases). The germline V gene has CDR1 SGDLS and CDR2 YYNGEE. Trimming stripped 1 base from V and 2 bases from J, with 14 bases between. This CDR3 contains 16 residues. CDR3: CASSVWTAANTDTQYF. CDR3 nucleotide sequence: TGTGCCAGCAGCGTATGGACAGCAGCCAACACAGATACGCAGTATTTT.

The rearrangement joins TRBV9 to TRBJ1-1; D is undetermined. The germline gives CDR1 SGDLS, CDR2 YYNGEE. V lost 5 bases and J 0 bases, leaving 17 bases between the germline ends. The CDR3 runs to 16 residues. The CDR3: CASRPEDGRMNTEAFF. In nucleotides, the CDR3 is TGTGCCAGCAGGCCGGAAGACGGGCGTATGAACACTGAAGCTTTCTTT.

The V gene is TRBV7-3, the J gene TRBJ1-1; D perhaps matches TRBD1 (5 bases). The CDR3 is 15 residues long. CDR1 SGHTA and CDR2 FQGTGA come from the germline V gene. The germline V and J ends were trimmed by 3 bases and 0 bases, with 11 bases remaining between them. CDR3 region: CASSFGAGMNTEAFF. In DNA, the CDR3 is TGTGCCAGCAGCTTCGGGGCAGGGATGAACACTGAAGCTTTCTTT.

The chain uses TRBV19 and TRBJ2-1; 13 nucleotides line up with TRBD2. CDR3 size: 17 residues. The trim removed 4 bases at V and 7 bases at J, leaving 10 bases unmatched. Germline V CDR1 and CDR2: LNHDA, SQIVND (reference sequence). Written as DNA, the CDR3 is TGTGCCAGTAGTAAAAGGACTAGCGGGAGTTTCCGGAATGAGCAGTTCTTC. Residues: CASSKRTSGSFRNEQFF.

The chain combines TRBV18 with TRBJ1-3; perhaps TRBD1 as D (6 bases). This CDR3 is built from 14 residues. The germline V gene encodes CDR1 KGHSH and CDR2 LQKENI. Trimming removed 4 bases at V and 0 bases at J, with 7 bases between. CDR3 nucleotide sequence: TGTGCCAGCTCACACAGGGACTCTGGAAACACCATATATTTT. Translating gives CASSHRDSGNTIYF. Filled out from reference TRBV18 and TRBJ1-3, the complete variable domain reads NAGVMQNPRHLVRRRGQEARLRCSPMKGHSHVYWYRQLPEEGLKFMVYLQKENIIDESGMPKERFSAEFPKEGPSILRIQQVVRGDSAAYFCASSHRDSGNTIYFGEGSWLTVV.

This rearrangement joins TRBV9 to TRBJ2-3; 8 positions match TRBD2. CDR1 is SGDLS and CDR2 is YYNGEE in the germline V gene. The CDR3 contains 15 residues. The V gene end was trimmed by 3 bases and the J gene end by 6 bases; junction bases not matched to a gene: 9. CDR3 loop: CASSGYSGVVDTQYF. The CDR3 DNA sequence: TGTGCCAGCAGCGGCTATAGCGGGGTTGTCGATACGCAGTATTTT.

This clone was seen a single time. The J gene is TRBJ2-1, the V gene TRBV11-3; D gene unclear. The V and J ends lost 4 bases and 3 bases respectively, with 16 bases between them. The CDR3 has 16 amino acids. Germline V gene sequence: CDR1 SGHNT, CDR2 YENEEA. The CDR3 reads CASSWPAEPCYNEQFF. CDR3 nucleotide sequence: TGTGCCAGCAGCTGGCCGGCGGAACCTTGCTACAATGAGCAGTTCTTC.

The V gene is TRBV11-3, the J gene TRBJ2-7, with unresolved D. Germline V CDR1 and CDR2: SGHNT, YENEEA. There are 15 residues in the CDR3. V was shortened by 1 base and J by 4 bases, with 14 bases between the two germline ends. As DNA, the CDR3 is TGTGCCAGCAGCTTAGGACACAAGGGCGAGTACGAGCAGTACTTC. Protein: CASSLGHKGEYEQYF.

This chain joins TRBV18 and TRBJ2-5; D is undetermined. This CDR3 is 14 amino acids long. The V and J ends lost 3 bases and 4 bases respectively, with 12 bases between them. Germline loops: CDR1 KGHSH, CDR2 LQKENI. The CDR3 reads CASSPSSAGETQYF. DNA for the CDR3: TGTGCCAGCTCACCGTCCAGCGCCGGAGAGACCCAGTACTTC. The full variable domain, rest sourced from reference TRBV18 and TRBJ2-5, is NAGVMQNPRHLVRRRGQEARLRCSPMKGHSHVYWYRQLPEEGLKFMVYLQKENIIDESGMPKERFSAEFPKEGPSILRIQQVVRGDSAAYFCASSPSSAGETQYFGPGTRLLVL.

This clone was seen only once. The rearrangement joins TRBV5-1 to TRBJ2-2; no clear D. Per the germline V gene, CDR1 is SGHRS and CDR2 is YFSETQ. The V and J ends lost 1 base and 2 bases respectively, with 3 bases between them. This CDR3 is built from 13 residues. The CDR3 here is CASSLQNTGELFF. In nucleotides, the CDR3 is TGCGCCAGCAGCTTGCAAAACACCGGGGAGCTGTTTTTT.

The V and J genes are TRBV14 and TRBJ2-2, with D possibly called TRBD1 or TRBD2 (5 bases each). The germline V gene has CDR1 SGHDN and CDR2 FVKESK. The CDR3 is 13 residues long. V lost 5 bases to trimming and J lost 3 bases, with 7 bases between them. CDR3 sequence: CASSRGHTGELFF. The CDR3 region has the DNA TGTGCCAGCAGCAGGGGACACACCGGGGAGCTGTTTTTT.

This chain links TRBV28 with TRBJ1-2, with D maybe TRBD1 (6 bases). The CDR3 totals 15 residues. Germline V gene data show CDR1 as MDHEN and CDR2 as SYDVKM. V was trimmed by 3 bases and J by 1 base, leaving 12 bases between them. CDR3 nucleotide sequence: TGTGCCAGCAGTTTCTGGGGGGCTAATAACTATGGCTACACCTTC. Its translation: CASSFWGANNYGYTF.

The V and J genes are TRBV27 and TRBJ1-1, with 7 bases matching TRBD1. There are 15 residues in the CDR3. The J segment lost 3 bases and the V segment lost 5 bases, leaving 9 bases of the junction unmatched. CDR1 is MNHEY and CDR2 is SMNVEV in the germline V gene (reference sequence). The CDR3 DNA sequence: TGTGCCAGCAGTGGGAGGGGGACAGTCCACACTGAAGCTTTCTTT. It yields the protein CASSGRGTVHTEAFF.

V is TRBV9 and J is TRBJ2-5; the D gene is possibly TRBD2 (6 bases). Trimming cost V 0 bases and J 9 bases, with 9 bases left between them. Germline CDR1 reads SGDLS; CDR2 reads YYNGEE. The CDR3 sequence is 12 residues long. The CDR3 is CASSVVEGPQYF. The CDR3 nucleotides are TGTGCCAGCAGCGTAGTGGAGGGGCCCCAGTACTTC.

The genes are TRBV9 and TRBJ1-3; weak D call: TRBD1 (6 bases). Looked up from germline, CDR1 is SGDLS and CDR2 is YYNGEE. Trimming removed 2 bases at V and 0 bases at J, with 15 bases between. This CDR3 has 17 amino acids. Here the CDR3 DNA reads TGTGCCAGCAGCGTTAGGGACACCGAACTCTCTGGAAACACCATATATTTT. Protein: CASSVRDTELSGNTIYF.

The gene calls are TRBV11-3 and TRBJ2-1; 7 bases map to TRBD2. Per the germline V gene, CDR1 is SGHNT and CDR2 is YENEEA. This CDR3 is built from 15 residues. With V trimmed by 0 bases and J by 9 bases, 8 bases remained unmatched. The CDR3 region has the DNA TGTGCCAGCAGCTTAGATGTCGGGGGGACTCCTGAGCAGTTCTTC. Protein: CASSLDVGGTPEQFF.

V and J are TRBV11-2 and TRBJ2-7; TRBD1 matches 11 bases. CDR3 length: 19 amino acids. CDR1 and CDR2 from the germline V gene are SGHAT and FQNNGV. J gave up 1 base and V 5 bases, and 16 bases lay outside the gene matches. CDR3: CASSTFKTVGTGGSYEQYF. The CDR3 nucleotides are TGTGCCAGCAGCACGTTCAAGACAGTTGGGACAGGGGGGTCCTACGAGCAGTACTTC. Together with reference TRBV11-2 and TRBJ2-7, the CDR3 gives the full variable domain: EAGVAQSPRYKIIEKRQSVAFWCNPISGHATLYWYQQILGQGPKLLIQFQNNGVVDDSQLPKDRFSAERLKGVDSTLKIQPAKLEDSAVYLCASSTFKTVGTGGSYEQYFGPGTRLTVT.

This chain uses TRBV18 with TRBJ2-7, with TRBD1 identical over 8 bases. Germline CDR1 is KGHSH and CDR2 is LQKENI. CDR3 length equals 15 residues. Trimming at V came to 2 bases and at J to 6 bases, leaving 9 bases not matched to a gene. The CDR3 spells CASSPRGRGLVEQYF. CDR3 nucleotides: TGTGCCAGCTCACCAAGGGGCAGGGGGCTTGTCGAGCAGTACTTC. The full variable domain, rest sourced from reference TRBV18 and TRBJ2-7, is NAGVMQNPRHLVRRRGQEARLRCSPMKGHSHVYWYRQLPEEGLKFMVYLQKENIIDESGMPKERFSAEFPKEGPSILRIQQVVRGDSAAYFCASSPRGRGLVEQYFGPGTRLTVT.

The chain combines TRBV7-8 with TRBJ1-4; possible D gene TRBD1, 5 bases. With 5 bases removed from V and 4 bases from J, the gap between germline ends came to 11 bases. From germline, CDR1 is SGHVS and CDR2 FQNEAQ. CDR3 length: 14 residues. The DNA for the CDR3 is TGTGCCAGCAGCCACGGGGGGGATAATGAAAAACTGTTTTTT. This codes for CASSHGGDNEKLFF.

V and J are TRBV6-5 and TRBJ2-7, with TRBD2 matching over 13 bases. Germline V gives CDR1 MNHEY, CDR2 SVGAGI. J was trimmed by 6 bases and V by 8 bases; bases with no gene match: 7. The CDR3 covers 14 residues. In nucleotides, the CDR3 is TGTGCCAGCGGAAGACTAGCGGGAGGCGCCGAGCAGTACTTC. Translated, it gives CASGRLAGGAEQYF.

The chain joins TRBV5-4 to TRBJ1-1; TRBD1 matches at 10 bases. Germline CDR1 reads SGHNT; CDR2 reads YYREEE (reference sequence). The CDR3 spans 16 residues. V shed 3 bases and J 5 bases; nucleotides not matched to a gene: 10. The CDR3 sequence is CASSSAPGQGSTEAFF. CDR3 DNA: TGTGCCAGCAGCTCTGCTCCGGGACAGGGGAGTACTGAAGCTTTCTTT.

The CDR3 protein is CSVDGTSGEGRTDTQYF. The CDR3 DNA is TGCAGCGTTGATGGGACTAGCGGTGAAGGGCGCACAGATACGCAGTATTTT. The chain joins TRBV29-1 to TRBJ2-3; 11 bases line up with TRBD2. The J segment lost 1 base and the V segment lost 3 bases, leaving 9 bases of the junction unmatched. Germline assignment: CDR1 SQVTM and CDR2 ANQGSEA. This CDR3 is 17 amino acids long.

The rearrangement joins TRBV6-6 to TRBJ1-2; possible D gene TRBD1, 5 bases. V lost 6 bases to trimming and J lost 8 bases, with 19 bases between them. The CDR3 is made up of 14 amino acids. Germline V gene data show CDR1 as MNHNY and CDR2 as SVGAGI (reference sequence). The CDR3 region has the DNA TGTGCCAGCAGCGCGTATGTGGGGCCGGGAGGCTACACCTTC. Its protein is CASSAYVGPGGYTF.

The chain has TRBV5-1 and TRBJ2-7; 12 bases are shared with TRBD1. Germline V gene sequence: CDR1 SGHRS, CDR2 YFSETQ. The CDR3 spans 15 residues. V was pared by 4 bases and J by 7 bases, with 9 bases of the junction left unmatched. CDR3 nucleotide sequence: TGCGCCAGCAGCCCCCAAGGGGACAGGGGGCTAGAGCAGTACTTC. This encodes CASSPQGDRGLEQYF.

The J gene is TRBJ1-1, the V gene TRBV29-1; 7 bases are shared with TRBD1. V lost 6 bases and J lost 1; bases outside the gene matches: 5. Germline values: CDR1 SQVTM, CDR2 ANQGSEA. This CDR3 contains 13 residues. Written as DNA, the CDR3 is TGCAGCGTATTGGGACAGCCGAACACTGAAGCTTTCTTT. Residues: CSVLGQPNTEAFF.